This paragraph covers one TCR beta chain sequence. This CDR3 comprises 12 residues. V was shortened by 2 bases and J by 6 bases, with 10 bases between the two germline ends. Per the germline V gene, CDR1 is GTSNPN and CDR2 is SVGIG (reference sequence). These data belong to a study of early T cells in non-severe SARS-CoV-2 infection. MiXCR, applied by TCRdb to the 5' RACE reads, yields one record per CDR3 protein. Seen here are about 76,000 distinct CDR3 sequences, about 16% observed once, and the top ten hold roughly 12%. The specimen sequenced was whole blood. This clonotype originated in an adult who was a healthcare worker with PCR-confirmed SARS-CoV-2 infection or an uninfected control (not recorded which). The chain employs TRBV30 and TRBJ1-2; a weak D match, TRBD1 (5 bases). CDR3 sequence (DNA): TGTGCCTGGAGTTGGGGGTACGATGGCTACACCTTC. It codes for CAWSWGYDGYTF.